This T cell receptor beta chain appears in the sequencing data of a study of shared clonotypes between healthy human individuals. Study results and caveats: Only blood samples were collected, and tissue repertoires likely differ.

Comment on this clone: The target antigen is unknown.

Germline assignment: CDR1 MNHNS and CDR2 SASEGT. The CDR3 sequence is 13 residues long. The J segment lost 5 bases and the V segment lost 8 bases, leaving 6 bases of the junction unmatched. Researchers drew on roughly 89 million PBMCs for genomic DNA from unsorted samples. Sequencing was at deep level. Clones were read by immunoSEQ multiplex PCR, and TCRdb kept only the in-frame ones, dropping some. The sample lists more than 450,000 clones; 79% were seen once. Sequenced: PBMCs. The V call is TRBV6-1, the J call TRBJ2-7; the match to TRBD2 covers 10 bases. The sequence was collected from a middle-aged woman in good health. Some clones in this sample may be carry-over from other donors' samples. The CDR3 DNA reads TGTGCCAGCGGTCCTAGCGGGAGTCACGAGCAGTACTTC. It yields the protein CASGPSGSHEQYF.